The 17 T cell receptor beta chains below come from one sample, sequenced in a study of cytomegalovirus exposure and HLA in healthy donors (dated 2017 in TCRdb). The library was produced with the immunoSEQ multiplex PCR assay. The multiplex PCR relied on a mix of 60 forward primers for TCR Vbeta segments and 13 reverse primers for TCR Jbeta segments. Here the immuneACCESS table is served through TCRdb, limited to in-frame sequences with V and J called. Missing clones are a known gap in these copies; in checked studies unresolved V genes cover under half, and the rest lacks a known reason. The sample records around 150,000 clones, 65% to 80% of which are singletons. 3% to 3.5% of the sample goes to the ten largest clones. The sequenced sample consisted of PBMCs. The receptor set was obtained from a male donor in good health and CMV-seronegative.

This CDR3 reads CASSPGQGDSPLHF. The CDR3 DNA sequence: TGCGCCAGCAGCCCGGGACAGGGCGATTCACCCCTCCACTTT. The chain combines TRBV5-1 with TRBJ1-6, with 9 bases fitting TRBD1. After removal of 4 bases from V and 8 bases from J, the junction contained 4 bases not matched to a gene. There are 14 residues in the CDR3. Germline CDR1 reads SGHRS; CDR2 reads YFSETQ. Looking up the rest from reference TRBV5-1 and TRBJ1-6 gives the full variable domain: KAGVTQTPRYLIKTRGQQVTLSCSPISGHRSVSWYQQTPGQGLQFLFEYFSETQRNKGNFPGRFSGRQFSNSRSEMNVSTLELGDSALYLCASSPGQGDSPLHFGNGTRLTVT.

The chain couples TRBV5-4 to TRBJ2-7; 12 positions agree with TRBD2. V lost 4 bases and J lost 1; bases outside the gene matches: 3. Per germline, CDR1 SGHNT and CDR2 YYREEE (reference sequence). The CDR3 covers 15 residues. The CDR3 DNA reads TGTGCCAGCAGCCCCCTAGCGGGAGGGTCCTACGAGCAGTACTTC. Its translation is CASSPLAGGSYEQYF.

The V call is TRBV7-9, the J call TRBJ1-1; the D is unclear. Germline lookup yields CDR1 SEHNR and CDR2 FQNEAQ (reference sequence). CDR3 length: 13 residues. Deletions cut 1 base from V and 6 bases from J, with 9 bases between. The DNA of the CDR3 is TGTGCCAGCAGCTTAGTTCAAGCGTCTGAAGCTTTCTTT. This gives the protein CASSLVQASEAFF.

The rearrangement links TRBV7-3 to TRBJ1-5, with TRBD1 matching over 7 bases. Germline V gives CDR1 SGHTA, CDR2 FQGTGA. V lost 5 bases and J lost 6; bases outside the gene matches: 7. The CDR3 has 14 amino acids. This CDR3 is CASSHRQGRQPQHF. The DNA of the CDR3 is TGTGCCAGCAGCCACAGACAGGGCCGTCAGCCCCAGCATTTT.

In this sample, this clone turned up once. This chain uses TRBV9 with TRBJ1-4, with D maybe TRBD1 (6 bases). Trimming shortened V by 4 bases and J by 13 bases, and 20 bases separated the two germline ends. The CDR3 runs 14 residues. Germline CDR1 reads SGDLS; CDR2 reads YYNGEE. The CDR3 loop reads CASSRKEDSHLLFF. As DNA, the CDR3 is TGTGCCAGCAGCCGAAAAGAGGACAGCCATTTACTGTTTTTT.

As concerns this clone: The germline gene is not matched at one end of the junction; a read error may be the cause. The chain joins TRBV7-9 to TRBJ2-7, with 9 positions matching TRBD2. Per germline, CDR1 SEHNR and CDR2 FQNEAQ (reference sequence). This CDR3 has 13 residues. CDR3 in amino acids: CASSLASGTSNSF. The CDR3, as DNA: TGTGCCAGCAGCTTAGCCTCCGGGACTAGCAATTCCTTC.

The J gene is TRBJ2-7, the V gene TRBV7-2; 8 bases are a match to TRBD2. Germline V gives CDR1 SGHTA, CDR2 FQGNSA. There are 14 residues in the CDR3. J gave up 7 bases and V 5 bases, and 10 bases lay outside the gene matches. CDR3 sequence (DNA): TGTGCCAGCAGCCCTAGGCGGGGGGTGGGAGAGCAGTACTTC. It codes for CASSPRRGVGEQYF. Using reference TRBV7-2 and TRBJ2-7 for the parts outside the CDR3, the full variable domain is GAGVSQSPSNKVTEKGKDVELRCDPISGHTALYWYRQSLGQGLEFLIYFQGNSAPDKSGLPSDRFSAERTGGSVSTLTIQRTQQEDSAVYLCASSPRRGVGEQYFGPGTRLTVT.

The J gene is TRBJ2-7, the V gene TRBV19, with 8 bases matching TRBD1. CDR1 is LNHDA, CDR2 SQIVND, per germline (reference sequence). The CDR3 loop spans 14 amino acids. J was trimmed by 3 bases and V by 5 bases; bases with no gene match: 6. The CDR3 sequence: CASSFTGGDYEQYF. The CDR3 bases are TGTGCCAGTAGTTTTACAGGGGGAGACTACGAGCAGTACTTC.

The chain recombines TRBV9 with TRBJ1-3, with 9 bases that match TRBD1. J gave up 4 bases and V 3 bases, and 5 bases lay outside the gene matches. The CDR3 totals 15 residues. From germline, CDR1 is SGDLS and CDR2 YYNGEE. The CDR3 sequence is CASSAGQGKGNTIYF. CDR3 nucleotides: TGTGCCAGCAGCGCCGGACAGGGGAAGGGAAACACCATATATTTT. The full variable domain, completed using reference TRBV9 and TRBJ1-3, is DSGVTQTPKHLITATGQRVTLRCSPRSGDLSVYWYQQSLDQGLQFLIQYYNGEERAKGNILERFSAQQFPDLHSELNLSSLELGDSALYFCASSAGQGKGNTIYFGEGSWLTVV.

The gene calls are TRBV28 and TRBJ1-1; the D is unclear. Germline V lookup: CDR1 MDHEN, CDR2 SYDVKM. The V end was cut by 7 bases, the J end by 0 bases, with 9 bases between. The CDR3 runs 13 residues. Written as DNA, the CDR3 is TGTGCCAGCACGGAACAGTTGAACACTGAAGCTTTCTTT. Translating it yields CASTEQLNTEAFF.

The chain uses TRBV6-5 and TRBJ1-1, with D perhaps TRBD1 (6 bases). The V gene lost 9 bases and the J gene lost 6 bases, with 17 bases spanning the gap. This CDR3 is 13 amino acids long. CDR1 and CDR2 from the germline V gene are MNHEY and SVGAGI. CDR3 DNA sequence: TGTGCCAGTATCAGGGGATGGGGTTCTGAAGCTTTCTTT. Residues: CASIRGWGSEAFF.

The chain carries TRBV6-5 and TRBJ1-1, with unresolved D. V lost 6 bases, J lost 4 bases, and 18 bases lay in between. The CDR3 extends over 15 amino acids. Germline V gives CDR1 MNHEY, CDR2 SVGAGI. The CDR3 DNA follows: TGTGCCAGCAGGCCAGGTGGCCGAAGTAGCACTGAAGCTTTCTTT. It translates to CASRPGGRSSTEAFF.

This clone has more than one count but fewer than ten. The CDR3 sequence: CASSLRRGEEAGANVLTF. The CDR3 nucleotides read TGTGCCAGCAGCTTACGCCGCGGAGAGGAGGCTGGGGCCAACGTCCTGACTTTC. The genes are TRBV7-2 and TRBJ2-6; possibly TRBD2 for D (5 bases). The CDR3 is made up of 18 amino acids. V shed 2 bases and J shed 2 bases, with 16 bases lying between them. Germline CDR1 and CDR2: SGHTA and FQGNSA.

CDR3 sequence (DNA): TGTGCCAGCAGTCTTGACAGGCCATATGGCTACACCTTC. This encodes CASSLDRPYGYTF. The rearrangement joins TRBV28 to TRBJ1-2; possibly TRBD1 for D (6 bases). The V and J ends lost 5 bases and 5 bases respectively, with 12 bases between them. Germline CDR1 MDHEN, CDR2 SYDVKM. The CDR3 is made up of 13 amino acids.

The chain uses TRBV5-1 and TRBJ2-7, with TRBD1 matching 9 bases. The length of the CDR3 is 18 residues. In germline, CDR1 is SGHRS, CDR2 YFSETQ. V gave up 0 bases and J gave up 3 bases; unmatched junction bases: 13. The CDR3 sequence: CASSLGYIGQGLGYEQYF. In DNA, the CDR3 is TGCGCCAGCAGCTTGGGATATATAGGACAGGGGCTTGGCTACGAGCAGTACTTC.

The rearrangement links TRBV5-3 to TRBJ1-1; no reliable D call. TRBV5-3 is marked as an open reading frame, function uncertain. V lost 1 base and J lost 1, with 8 bases in between. The CDR3 is 14 residues long. This chain's CDR3 is CARSLYTKNTEAFF. The CDR3 DNA reads as TGTGCCAGAAGCTTGTACACTAAGAACACTGAAGCTTTCTTT.

In this sample, this clone turned up once. V gene TRBV9 combines with J gene TRBJ1-4; TRBD1 is a possible D gene (6 bases). This CDR3 region has 15 residues. The V gene's germline CDR1 is SGDLS and CDR2 YYNGEE. The ends were cut back, 4 bases at V and 0 bases at J, with 10 bases in the middle. The CDR3 loop is CASSPRTATNEKLFF. CDR3 coding DNA: TGTGCCAGCAGCCCACGGACAGCAACTAATGAAAAACTGTTTTTT.